This T cell receptor (beta chain) came from a study of cytomegalovirus exposure and HLA in healthy donors. The study, taken as a whole, reports: Later analysis found that TCR beta chains associated with HLA were more clonally expanded than other, equally common chains. Immune exposure data for these donors was limited to CMV serostatus.

Both 60 Vbeta primers and 13 Jbeta primers went into the PCR. The repertoire was sequenced with immunoSEQ multiplex PCR; TCRdb's copy has only in-frame clones and lacks some. The table has about 100,000 clones, roughly 77% seen once; the top ten hold about 4%. Healthy people donating bone marrow made up the donors. Donors showed nominal health when sampled, although they likely had unrecorded immune exposures. Note on this clone: Its antigen is not known.

Between the trimmed V and J ends, which lost 3 bases and 9 bases, there was a span of 9 bases. Germline V gene sequence: CDR1 GTSNPN, CDR2 SVGIG (reference sequence). The CDR3 sequence is 11 residues long. The TCR originated in a woman aged 45-59 years in good health and CMV-seropositive. The V gene is TRBV30, the J gene TRBJ1-5; D remains ambiguous. The sample comprised PBMCs. Written as DNA, the CDR3 is TGTGCCTGGAGCGAGTCAGGGCCCCAGCATTTT. Its protein product is CAWSESGPQHF.